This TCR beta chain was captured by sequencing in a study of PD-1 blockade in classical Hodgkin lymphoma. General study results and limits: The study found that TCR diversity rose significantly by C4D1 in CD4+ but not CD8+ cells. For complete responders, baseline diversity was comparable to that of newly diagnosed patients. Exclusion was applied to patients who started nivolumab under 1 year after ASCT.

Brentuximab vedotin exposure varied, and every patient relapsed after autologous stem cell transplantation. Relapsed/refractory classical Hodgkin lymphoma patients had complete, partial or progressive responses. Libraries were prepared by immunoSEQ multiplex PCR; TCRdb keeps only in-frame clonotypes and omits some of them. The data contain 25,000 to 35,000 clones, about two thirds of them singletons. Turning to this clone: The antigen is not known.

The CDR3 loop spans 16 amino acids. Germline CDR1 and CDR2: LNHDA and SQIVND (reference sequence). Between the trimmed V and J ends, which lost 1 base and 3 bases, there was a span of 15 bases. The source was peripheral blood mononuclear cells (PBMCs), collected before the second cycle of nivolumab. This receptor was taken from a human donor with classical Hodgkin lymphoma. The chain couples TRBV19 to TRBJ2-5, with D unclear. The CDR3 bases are TGTGCCAGTAGTATAGGAAGAATTCAGGTCGAAGAGACCCAGTACTTC. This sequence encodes CASSIGRIQVEETQYF.